Here is one T cell receptor (beta chain) with its context. These data come from a study of immune cell composition in non-small cell lung cancer. Germline assignment: CDR1 SGHDT and CDR2 YYEEEE. CDR3 length: 15 residues. V dropped 1 base and J dropped 3; count of bases not matched to a gene: 2. Some clones are missing from TCRdb's copy, which holds only in-frame ones; the method was immunoSEQ multiplex PCR. This sample yields about 3,100 clones, of which around 76% are seen a single time; roughly 7% belongs to the top ten. This sequence originates from a human donor with non-small cell lung cancer. Sequencing was done on a sample of lung tumor tissue. The genes are TRBV5-6 and TRBJ1-2, with TRBD1 matching over 11 bases. CDR3 protein: CASSLRDRGYYGYTF. The CDR3 nucleotides read TGTGCCAGCAGCTTGCGGGACAGGGGGTACTATGGCTACACCTTC.